The present TCR beta chain was sequenced within a study of cytomegalovirus exposure and HLA in healthy donors (dated by TCRdb to 2015 to 2018). About the investigation overall: An earlier analysis of more than 550 of the donors reported about 300 Gb of sequence data and 95 million to 130 million unique TCR beta sequences obtained from around 170 million T cells. An early release that covered some 640 HLA-typed donors contained approximately 300 gigabases of sequencing data and some 87 million unique TCR sequences. Among the approximately 420 genotyped donors, under 90% belonged to the genetic ancestry cluster associated with self-reported Caucasian donors. The study aimed to test whether signatures of past pathogen exposure could be identified by cataloging public T cell receptors. The study profiled the T cell repertoires of hundreds of subjects by immunosequencing and related them to cytomegalovirus serostatus. Along with the approximately 600-subject first cohort, a separate validation cohort of over a hundred different subjects was used. The study combined high-throughput TCR immunosequencing, statistical association of individual TCRs with disease status, and machine learning to predict cytomegalovirus infection status. In a later analysis, previously published TCR beta repertoires from 666 donors were re-analyzed and high-resolution HLA genotyping was added so that TCR occurrence patterns could be studied. The later analysis used no new phenotypic data to find candidate immune exposures, relying instead on TCR beta sequences and their occurrence across donors. An earlier analysis of 587 of the donors applied high-throughput TCR beta sequencing to assess whether each TCR beta V gene segment acted as functional or pseudogenic. Alongside the repertoire data, information on donor age, sex, ethnicity and CMV serostatus was compiled. A later genetic analysis used genome-wide SNP genotypes for about 60% of the roughly 700 donors, treating that subset as a discovery cohort. All discovery cohort repertoires had been generated using a single sequencing platform. Class I and class II HLA loci were covered by the typing at four-digit resolution. Typing coverage differed by locus: A, B, C, DRB1 and DQB1 were typed in roughly 629-640 donors, DQA1 in roughly 500, DPA1 in some 610, and DPB1 in roughly 470. About five DR-DQ haplotypes were treated as single units for association and clustering because of strong linkage in the cohort. Across 300 to 400 genotyped donors of the cohort, an average of 235,054 unique TCR beta nucleotide sequences per donor were sequenced, and 15% to 20% of those sequences were non-productive. Overall study outcomes, separate from this receptor: A further reported finding was that TCR beta sequences accurately predicted the HLA-A and HLA-B alleles for most subjects in the first cohort. The study gave a list of more than 150 TCR beta chains associated with cytomegalovirus. The only immune exposure information available for the cohort was CMV serostatus. A later genetic analysis reported fewer N-insertions in productive TCRs among donors in an Asian-associated ancestry cluster than the roughly 700-donor mean. A later genetic analysis associated a missense DCLRE1C variant with V-gene and J-gene trimming of TCR beta chains, and an independent cohort replicated the association. In this cohort, only TCR beta chains were sequenced, and detectable features were limited by the absence of alpha or paired-chain data. Approximately 16 rarely observed V segments, including chromosome 9 orphons, were excluded from the earlier analysis of several hundred of the donors because counts were too low. Some IMGT-functional V segments, including TRBV6-2 and TRBV6-3, could not be told apart with the 87-base-pair reads, so those segments were excluded. Most TCR sequences were seen in very few donors, while some public TCRs were found in many individuals. Assigning TCR associations to individual alleles was difficult when HLA alleles, especially DR and DQ, strongly co-occurred. Roughly uniform sequencing depth across donors was assumed in presence/absence analyses, although this assumption may not hold. The classifier was reported to diagnose cytomegalovirus status with high specificity and sensitivity in both the original cohort and the validation cohort. Correlated functional status among segregating V segments might reflect linkage disequilibrium, but an unknown experimental factor could not be ruled out. It was suggested by the authors that the approach could potentially be generalized to other disease states and immunological phenotypes. A later analysis reported that several top co-occurrence clusters appeared linked to parvovirus B19, influenza, CMV and Epstein-Barr virus. At a false discovery rate of 0.05, a later analysis linked about 16,000 TCR beta sequences to specific HLA alleles. Broadly in line with IMGT annotations, most TCR beta V segments showed up in productive rearrangements about 87% or about 30% of the time in an earlier analysis of 450 to 750 of the donors. Most CMV-associated TCR beta chains appeared to be HLA-restricted in a later analysis, and the HLA associations seemed to be driven largely by CMV exposure. HLA typing was unavailable for some donors at each locus, so association tests used only the typed subset. A group of highly shared sequence variants was considered likely to be a technical artifact of the sequencing pipeline. A later analysis found that TCR association rates varied across HLA loci, with DRB1 alleles showing the most associated TCRs and HLA-C alleles the fewest. In vitro tests confirmed that a few of the cytomegalovirus-associated TCR beta chains recognize cytomegalovirus antigens. In a later analysis, HLA-associated TCR beta chains showed more clonal expansion and lower generation probabilities than non-associated chains that were equally common.

A note on this clone: Its recognized antigen is unknown.

Trimming accounts for 5 bases at V and 5 bases at J, while the number of junction bases matched to no gene is 16. Based on the germline V gene (reference sequence), the CDR1 and CDR2 sequences are LNHDA and SQIVND. The CDR3 has 17 amino acids, counting the end cysteine and phenylalanine. Of all the DNA, just the CDR3 is kept, 51 bases in frame from base 1. The library came from the immunoSEQ multiplex PCR assay. For the multiplex PCR, a mixture combining 60 forward primers for TCR Vbeta segments and 13 reverse primers for TCR Jbeta segments was used. The CDR3 region of rearranged TCR beta genes was amplified from genomic DNA by a multiplex PCR assay. The amplified TCR beta libraries were sequenced on the Illumina HiSeq System as 87-base-pair reads. As for how the authors treated the data: A later analysis counted some 74 million unique TCR beta chains across the 700 or so repertoires, and around 12 million of these chains were shared by at least two donors. Raw reads were error-corrected and collapsed into unique sequences with a nearest-neighbor algorithm that merged closely related sequences to remove PCR and sequencing errors. CDR3 sequences were aligned to IMGT reference sequences to assign V, D and J gene segments. For a sequence to be retained, at least a six-nucleotide match to both a V gene segment and a J gene segment was required. Rearrangements were classified as productive when the CDR3 lacked stop codons and remained in frame with V and J, and all other rearrangements were classified as non-productive. Following IMGT convention, CDR3 was defined as the stretch from the second conserved V-encoded cysteine to the conserved J-encoded phenylalanine. The earlier analysis of more than 450 of the donors excluded sequences that lacked an unambiguous match to a single V gene segment. An earlier analysis of several hundred of the donors called V segments functional above 56.7% productive rearrangements and segregating when the between-donor standard deviation exceeded 5%. A statistical classification framework was developed to diagnose cytomegalovirus status using the catalog of TCR beta chain sequences. A later analysis assigned V and J genes by comparing TCR nucleotide sequences with IMGT/GENE-DB human TR gene sequences. In a later analysis, CDR3 sequences and most-parsimonious VDJ recombination scenarios were assigned using the TCRdist pipeline. In a later analysis, each TCR beta chain was defined by its CDR3 amino acid sequence together with its V-gene family, and reads without a unique V-gene family were excluded. In a later analysis, 450 to 600 highly shared, low-generation-probability nucleotide sequences were removed to address suspected cross-contamination and a sequencing artifact. In a later analysis, a clonal expansion index for each public chain was calculated from normalized within-repertoire ranks of inferred template counts. Generation probabilities in a later analysis came from a VDJ recombination model fitted to out-of-frame rearrangements, and those results were checked against IGoR. A later analysis scored TCR-TCR, TCR-HLA and TCR-CMV co-occurrence with hypergeometric tests, applying a repertoire-size bias correction to TCR pairs. A later analysis estimated false discovery rates by permuting HLA or CMV assignments 20 times. In a later analysis, co-occurring TCRs were grouped with DBSCAN, and TCRdist sequence similarity was added when clustering was performed within HLA-allele-positive subsets. Repertoires with fewer than 30,000 or more than 120,000 public chains were left out of co-occurrence clustering, as were a handful of repertoires with anomalous nucleotide sharing. In its TCRdb copy, this immuneACCESS table keeps in-frame sequences only and misses some clones. Where compared with another copy, unresolved V genes explain less than half of these, and the others have no known cause. D and trimming were read from the DNA, whereas the V and J calls and clone size are those reported in that table. The sample table on file contains fewer than 200,000 clones. The leading ten clones occupy 6.5% of the sample.

The cohort was made up of 666 healthy bone marrow donors. Cohort members were all nominally healthy when sampled, although unrecorded immune exposures were likely present. The donor tested CMV seronegative and was one of the 352 seronegative cohort members. A peripheral blood sample was collected from each donor, and TCR beta sequencing was performed on peripheral blood mononuclear cells. The Qiagen DNeasy Blood Extraction Kit was used to extract genomic DNA from the blood cell samples. The specimen was PBMCs. The sequence joins TRBV19 to TRBJ1-2, and 8 bases in between align with TRBD1. The receptor was derived from a man aged 30 to 39 in good health and CMV-seronegative. The nucleotide sequence reads TGTGCCAGTAGTGCCAAGACAGGGGAAGTTTTGGGATATGGCTACACCTTC. Its translation is CASSAKTGEVLGYGYTF.